The rows below give T cell receptor beta chains drawn from one sample of a study of radiotherapy plus CTLA-4 blockade in lung cancer. TCRdb's copy holds only in-frame clones and misses some; the assay was immunoSEQ multiplex PCR. The sample consists of around 100,000 clones, about 80% of them appearing once. Sequenced here: peripheral blood, sampled from a patient treated with radiotherapy plus ipilimumab. The receptor source for this set is a human donor with non-small cell lung cancer that progressed on radiotherapy plus ipilimumab. Some clones in this sample may be carry-over from other donors' samples. Both conserved end residues are part of each CDR3. The D gene is left open where the match is weak. Part of the rows lack a size; the others show once, few, many or a class for expanded clones.

V gene	J gene	CDR3 length	D gene	clone size	CDR3 protein	CDR3 DNA
TRBV7-9	TRBJ1-2	16	TRBD1	.	CASSLDRGERAYGYTF	TGTGCCAGCAGCTTGGACAGGGGAGAGAGGGCCTATGGCTACACCTTC
TRBV5-4	TRBJ2-7	15	.	few	CASSPTGRSSYEQYF	TGTGCCAGCAGCCCTACAGGGAGGAGCTCCTACGAGCAGTACTTC
TRBV6-5	TRBJ2-7	15	.	.	CASSQESDLMNEQYF	TGTGCCAGCAGTCAAGAGTCGGATCTGATGAACGAGCAGTACTTC
TRBV4-2	TRBJ1-6	15	.	.	CASSLRGGAESPLHF	TGTGCCAGCAGCCTCCGGGGGGGGGCGGAATCACCCCTCCACTTT
TRBV5-1	TRBJ2-7	14	TRBD1	.	CASSQTTGSYEQYF	TGCGCCAGCAGCCAAACGACAGGGTCTTACGAGCAGTACTTC
TRBV11-2	TRBJ2-5	15	TRBD1	once	CASSQGPGQGETQYF	TGTGCCAGCAGTCAGGGGCCGGGACAGGGAGAGACCCAGTACTTC
TRBV5-5	TRBJ1-1	15	.	.	CASSLGPGVNTEAFF	TGTGCCAGCAGCTTGGGTCCAGGAGTCAACACTGAAGCTTTCTTT
TRBV19	TRBJ1-5	16	TRBD1	.	CASSIGGAGGGQPQHF	TGTGCCAGTAGTATTGGAGGGGCAGGGGGAGGACAGCCCCAGCATTTT
TRBV2	TRBJ2-7	13	TRBD1	.	CASSGGQGYEQYF	TGTGCCAGCAGTGGAGGACAGGGCTACGAGCAGTACTTC
TRBV6-4	TRBJ2-2	14	.	.	CASSHDGSTGELFF	TGTGCCAGCAGCCACGACGGGAGCACCGGGGAGCTGTTTTTT
TRBV7-3	TRBJ2-1	18	TRBD1	.	CASSLKSSGTGVVREQFF	TGTGCCAGCAGCTTAAAGAGCTCAGGGACAGGGGTTGTAAGGGAGCAGTTCTTC
TRBV7-9	TRBJ2-2	15	TRBD2	.	CASSPTSGNTGELFF	TGTGCCAGCAGCCCGACTAGCGGGAACACCGGGGAGCTGTTTTTT
TRBV19	TRBJ1-2	13	TRBD1	once	CASSAGDRDGYTF	TGTGCCAGTAGTGCGGGGGACAGGGACGGCTACACCTTC
TRBV27	TRBJ1-1	12	TRBD1	.	CASSSPHRGAFF	TGTGCCAGCAGTTCCCCTCACAGGGGGGCTTTCTTT
TRBV2	TRBJ1-1	14	TRBD1	few	CASSQNRGEVGAFF	TGTGCCAGCAGTCAGAACAGGGGGGAGGTGGGAGCTTTCTTT
TRBV10-3	TRBJ2-7	15	TRBD1	.	CAINELGTGAHEQYF	TGTGCCATCAATGAGCTAGGCACAGGGGCACACGAGCAGTACTTC
TRBV2	TRBJ2-1	16	TRBD2	few	CASSEASGGPMTKQFF	TGTGCCAGCAGTGAGGCTAGCGGGGGCCCAATGACGAAGCAGTTCTTC
TRBV2	TRBJ2-5	11	.	.	CASGLGETQYF	TGTGCCAGTGGCCTGGGGGAGACCCAGTACTTC
TRBV5-4	TRBJ2-2	16	TRBD1	.	CASSGVGTAFTGELFF	TGTGCCAGCAGCGGGGTCGGGACAGCCTTTACCGGGGAGCTGTTTTTT
TRBV28	TRBJ2-7	13	.	.	CASSRQVIYEQYF	TGTGCCAGCAGTCGTCAGGTTATCTACGAGCAGTACTTC
TRBV18	TRBJ2-5	17	TRBD1	.	CASSPPMTGEGQETQYF	TGTGCCAGCTCACCTCCGATGACAGGGGAAGGGCAAGAGACCCAGTACTTC
TRBV5-1	TRBJ2-3	17	TRBD2	.	CASSLWGLAGSLDTQYF	TGCGCCAGCAGCTTGTGGGGACTAGCGGGAAGTCTAGATACGCAGTATTTT
TRBV27	TRBJ1-3	16	.	.	CASSLNQGSPGNTIYF	TGTGCCAGCAGTTTAAATCAGGGCTCGCCTGGAAACACCATATATTTT
TRBV19	TRBJ2-2	16	.	.	CASTVRGIMDTGELFF	TGTGCCAGTACCGTCCGGGGAATAATGGACACCGGGGAGCTGTTTTTT
TRBV7-9	TRBJ2-1	12	.	.	CASSLQGHEQFF	TGTGCCAGCAGCTTACAGGGACATGAGCAGTTCTTC
TRBV9	TRBJ1-5	14	.	once	CASSVGGPNQPQHF	TGTGCCAGCAGCGTAGGGGGGCCAAATCAGCCCCAGCATTTT
TRBV30	TRBJ2-6	13	.	.	CAWSVRGANVLTF	TGTGCCTGGAGTGTGAGAGGGGCCAACGTCCTGACTTTC
TRBV5-4	TRBJ1-1	14	.	.	CASSFSRKNTEAFF	TGTGCCAGCAGCTTTTCCAGAAAGAACACTGAAGCTTTCTTT
TRBV11-3	TRBJ1-6	17	.	.	CASSLSGQGSYNSPLHF	TGTGCCAGCAGCTTAAGTGGGCAGGGTTCCTATAATTCACCCCTCCACTTT
TRBV2	TRBJ2-1	12	TRBD2	.	CAIGTMDFEQFF	TGTGCCATTGGGACTATGGATTTTGAGCAGTTCTTC
TRBV4-2	TRBJ1-4	16	TRBD1	.	CASSQPGGQGYEKLFF	TGTGCCAGCAGCCAACCCGGGGGACAGGGTTATGAAAAACTGTTTTTT
TRBV5-1	TRBJ2-7	15	.	.	CASSLRARDVYEQYF	TGCGCCAGCAGCTTACGGGCCAGGGATGTCTACGAGCAGTACTTC
TRBV4-3	TRBJ2-7	14	.	few	CASSQAVYSYEQYF	TGCGCCAGCAGCCAAGCTGTGTACTCCTACGAGCAGTACTTC
TRBV5-4	TRBJ1-6	15	.	.	CASSLDMGANSPLHF	TGTGCCAGCAGCTTGGATATGGGGGCGAATTCACCCCTCCACTTT
TRBV5-1	TRBJ2-2	16	.	.	CANSLSGQSNTGELFF	TGCGCCAACAGCTTGTCTGGACAGTCAAACACCGGGGAGCTGTTTTTT
TRBV7-2	TRBJ1-4	17	TRBD1	.	CASSLVGTGRGDEKLFF	TGTGCCAGCAGCTTAGTTGGGACAGGGAGGGGGGATGAAAAACTGTTTTTT
TRBV27	TRBJ2-2	14	.	.	CASSLTSFGGELFF	TGTGCCAGCAGTCTGACTAGTTTTGGCGGGGAGCTGTTTTTT
TRBV10-3	TRBJ2-3	16	TRBD2	once	CAISGKGLAGTDTQYF	TGTGCCATCAGTGGAAAGGGGCTAGCGGGGACAGATACGCAGTATTTT
TRBV5-1	TRBJ1-6	14	.	.	CASSLDGYNSPLHF	TGCGCCAGCAGCTTGGACGGTTATAATTCACCCCTCCACTTT
TRBV18	TRBJ2-6	20	.	.	CASSPLNPRIKISGANVLTF	TGTGCCAGCTCACCACTCAATCCCCGCATAAAGATCTCTGGGGCCAACGTCCTGACTTTC